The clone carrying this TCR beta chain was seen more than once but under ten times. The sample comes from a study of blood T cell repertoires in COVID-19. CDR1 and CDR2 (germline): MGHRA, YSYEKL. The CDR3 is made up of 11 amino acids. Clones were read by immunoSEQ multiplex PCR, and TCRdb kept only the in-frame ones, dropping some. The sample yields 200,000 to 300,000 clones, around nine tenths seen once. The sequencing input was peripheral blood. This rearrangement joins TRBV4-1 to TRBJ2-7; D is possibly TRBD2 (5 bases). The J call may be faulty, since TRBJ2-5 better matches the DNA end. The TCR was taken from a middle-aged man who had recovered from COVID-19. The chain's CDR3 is CASSRGQTQYF. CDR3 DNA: TGCGCCAGCAGCCGCGGGCAGACCCAGTACTTC.